In its sample, the clone carrying this TCR beta chain was seen a few times. TCRdb called the RT-PCR reads again in MiXCR, with one record for every CDR3 protein. The table shows fewer than 750,000 distinct CDR3 sequences, with 14% occurring only once. These data come from a study of response to subunit inactivated influenza vaccine. The CDR3 totals 14 residues. Germline CDR1 is DFQATT and CDR2 is SNEGSKA (reference sequence). V was pared by 5 bases and J by 3 bases, with 9 bases of the junction left unmatched. Sample: PBMCs from blood, taken approximately 12 days after vaccination. This clonotype was sampled from a man over 45 who received an inactivated influenza vaccine. The V call is TRBV20-1, the J call TRBJ2-5; 7 bases map to TRBD1. This CDR3 is CSAHEGGLKETQYF. Written as DNA, the CDR3 is TGCAGTGCTCACGAAGGGGGCCTAAAAGAGACCCAGTACTTC.